This T cell receptor (beta chain) came from a study of T cell changes during pregnancy in multiple sclerosis. Clones were read by immunoSEQ multiplex PCR, and TCRdb kept only the in-frame ones, dropping some. The table lists over 35,000 clones, nearly 90% of them singletons. This clone is a singleton in its sample. There are 13 residues in the CDR3. V lost 6 bases and J lost 2; bases outside the gene matches: 3. Germline CDR1 reads SEHNR; CDR2 reads FQNEAQ (reference sequence). The sample consisted of CD4+ T cells from peripheral blood mononuclear cells, taken in the first trimester of pregnancy. The chain carries TRBV7-9 and TRBJ1-1; 7 bases agree with TRBD1. The clonotype comes from a female donor with multiple sclerosis, enrolled in a pregnancy study. CDR3 DNA: TGTGCCAGCAGTTCAGGGGGTAACACTGAAGCTTTCTTT. Amino acids: CASSSGGNTEAFF.